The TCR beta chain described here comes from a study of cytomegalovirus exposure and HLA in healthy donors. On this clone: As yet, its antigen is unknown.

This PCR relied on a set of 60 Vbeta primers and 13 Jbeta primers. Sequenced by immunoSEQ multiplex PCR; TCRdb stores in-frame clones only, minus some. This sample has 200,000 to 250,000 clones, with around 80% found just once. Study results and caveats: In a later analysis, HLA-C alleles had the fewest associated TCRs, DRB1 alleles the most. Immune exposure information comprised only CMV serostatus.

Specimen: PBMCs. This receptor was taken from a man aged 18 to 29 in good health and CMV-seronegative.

CDR3 sequence reads: CAWSIGNFPNIQYF. CDR3 coding DNA: TGTGCCTGGAGTATCGGGAATTTCCCAAACATTCAGTACTTC. The chain carries TRBV30 and TRBJ2-4; D possibly corresponds to TRBD2 (5 bases). Germline V gene sequence: CDR1 GTSNPN, CDR2 SVGIG (reference sequence). The V and J ends lost 2 bases and 6 bases respectively, with 14 bases between them. The CDR3 totals 14 residues. The full variable domain, rest sourced from reference TRBV30 and TRBJ2-4, is SQTIHQWPATLVQPVGSPLSLECTVEGTSNPNLYWYRQAAGRGLQLLFYSVGIGQISSEVPQNLSASRPQDRQFILSSKKLLLSDSGFYLCAWSIGNFPNIQYFGAGTRLSVL.